This TCR beta chain was found in a study of tumor-infiltrating lymphocytes in primary liver carcinoma. Overall study: Cases comprised patients with primary liver carcinoma who received surgical resection. Men and women, 30 to 69 years of age, made up the patients. Lesions, classed as T1-T3 N0M0, spanned roughly 4 to 10 cm across.

Study results and limitations: Tumor region pairs overlapped more than did tumor-adjacent and tumor-blood pairs.

Blood RNA was derived from unsorted whole blood, and germline DNA was extracted too. Germline V gene data show CDR1 as MGHDK and CDR2 as SYGVNS. Trimming removed 3 bases from V and 5 bases from J, with 19 bases in between. The CDR3 consists of 16 residues. Total RNA (around 500 ng) served as template for TCR beta cDNA synthesis primed by a constant-region primer. Three-round nested multiplex PCR performed with slightly modified ARM-PCR produced the TCR beta libraries. The study ran its first two PCR rounds for about 11 cycles each, using TRBV1-TRBV30 forward primers and a C-beta reverse primer. TCRdb itself ran the multiplex PCR reads through MiXCR, one entry per CDR3 protein. Here the sample spans about 180,000 distinct CDR3 sequences, approximately 60% being singletons. To note about this clonotype: What it binds is unknown.

The chain links TRBV25-1 to TRBJ2-5, with a weak D call TRBD2 (6 bases). Sequencing was carried out using peripheral blood. The sequence was collected from a middle-aged man with primary liver carcinoma and hepatitis B virus infection. CDR3 amino acids: CASSDMEGRAGETQYF. DNA for the CDR3: TGTGCCAGCAGTGATATGGAGGGGCGTGCGGGGGAGACCCAGTACTTC.